The rows below give T cell receptor beta chains drawn from one sample of a study of cytomegalovirus exposure and HLA in healthy donors. Assay: immunoSEQ multiplex PCR; the TCRdb copy retains only in-frame clones and omits some. The sample contains over 150,000 clones, about 75% of which appear only once. The sequencing input was PBMCs. Source of these receptors: a man aged 18 to 29 in good health and CMV-seronegative. Each CDR3 is given with its conserved first and last residue.

v_call,j_call,cdr3_aa
TRBV27,TRBJ2-5,CASRATSWRQETQYF
TRBV7-2,TRBJ1-5,CASSLVAESNQPQHF
TRBV7-2,TRBJ2-3,CASRFRQADTQYF
TRBV7-2,TRBJ1-1,CASSLFSGTARGTEAFF
TRBV6-1,TRBJ1-1,CASTLSTLNTEAFF
TRBV7-2,TRBJ2-5,CASSLEGGWLKETQYF
TRBV19,TRBJ2-5,CASSIGNQETQYF
TRBV29-1,TRBJ2-1,CSTTSGNLNEQFF
TRBV9,TRBJ1-2,CASSVGGQETYGYTF
TRBV6-1,TRBJ1-4,CASSGRGGRANEKLFF
TRBV7-9,TRBJ2-1,CASSSGAGLATNEQFF
TRBV2,TRBJ1-1,CASSPRDTPFF
TRBV4-1,TRBJ1-4,CASSQDYSKLFF
TRBV2,TRBJ1-1,CASSETRTGRRTEAFF
TRBV7-2,TRBJ2-7,CASSTGQGGSYEQYF
TRBV7-2,TRBJ2-4,CASSFVGSGAKNIQYF
TRBV6-5,TRBJ1-6,CASSYSPAGGNSPLHF
TRBV30,TRBJ1-5,CAWSVGGGRPQHF
TRBV27,TRBJ1-5,CASRSDSHNQPQHF
TRBV7-2,TRBJ1-2,CASSQIRQGQGYTF
TRBV6-1,TRBJ2-7,CASGSYEQYF